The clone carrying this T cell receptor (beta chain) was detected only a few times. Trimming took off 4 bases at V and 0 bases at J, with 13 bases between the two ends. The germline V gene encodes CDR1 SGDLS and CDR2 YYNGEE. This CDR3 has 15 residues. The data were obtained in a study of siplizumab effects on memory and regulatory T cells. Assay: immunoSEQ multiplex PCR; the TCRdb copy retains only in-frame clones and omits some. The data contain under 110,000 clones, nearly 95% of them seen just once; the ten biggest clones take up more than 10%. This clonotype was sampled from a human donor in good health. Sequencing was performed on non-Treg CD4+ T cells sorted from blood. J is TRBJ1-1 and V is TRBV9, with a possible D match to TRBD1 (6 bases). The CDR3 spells CASSPRTVMNTEAFF. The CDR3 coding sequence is TGTGCCAGCAGCCCACGGACAGTCATGAACACTGAAGCTTTCTTT.